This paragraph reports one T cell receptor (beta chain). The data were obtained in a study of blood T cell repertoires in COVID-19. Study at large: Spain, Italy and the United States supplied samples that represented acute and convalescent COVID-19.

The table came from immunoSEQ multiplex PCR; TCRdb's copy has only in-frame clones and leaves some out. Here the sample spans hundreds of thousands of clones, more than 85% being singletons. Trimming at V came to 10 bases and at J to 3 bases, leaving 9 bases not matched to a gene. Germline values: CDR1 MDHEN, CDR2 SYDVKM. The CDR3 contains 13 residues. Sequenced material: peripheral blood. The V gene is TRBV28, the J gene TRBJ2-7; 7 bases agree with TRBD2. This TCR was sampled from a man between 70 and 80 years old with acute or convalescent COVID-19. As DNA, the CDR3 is TGTGCCATCGGGCGGCGGGAGCTCTACGAGCAGTACTTC. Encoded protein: CAIGRRELYEQYF.